This TCR beta chain was captured in a study of CD8 T cells in ankylosing spondylitis. Regarding the study as a whole: As reported, disease-linked clones showed significant enrichment in matched ankylosing spondylitis synovial fluid.

Each TCR beta library was made by quantitative 5'-RACE that incorporated molecular barcodes. TCRdb called the 5' RACE reads again in MiXCR, with one record for every CDR3 protein. The sample records fewer than 250,000 distinct CDR3 sequences, roughly 24% being singletons. Germline CDR1 reads LNHDA; CDR2 reads SQIVND (reference sequence). Unmatched junction bases numbered 10, after V lost 6 bases and J lost 11 bases. The CDR3 runs 13 residues. This clonotype occurred once. What it binds is unknown. The sample taken for sequencing was blood, either unsorted or a sorted T cell fraction (not recorded which). The receptor was isolated from a male donor with ankylosing spondylitis or in good health (not recorded which). This chain uses TRBV19 with TRBJ2-3; 8 bases match TRBD1. The CDR3 sequence is CASRGQGSSMQYF. The CDR3, as DNA: TGTGCCAGTAGAGGACAGGGTAGTAGTATGCAGTATTTT.